This T cell receptor (beta chain) stems from a study of T cell responses to AZD1222 COVID-19 vaccine. Across the whole study: Investigators merged groups given second doses at roughly 4 or roughly 12 weeks.

The study's findings and limits: Donors were mostly white British, more females; clonal diversity possibly underestimated. The peak T cell response came first, and repertoires were sampled only after it. Spike-specific TCR depth and breadth grew after two AZD1222 doses.

Some clones are missing from TCRdb's copy, which holds only in-frame ones; the method was immunoSEQ multiplex PCR. The sample shows 95,000 to 150,000 clones, less than 90% of them seen only once. This clone was detected a few times. Its antigen is as yet unknown. The CDR3 runs 16 residues. CDR1 and CDR2 (germline): SGHDN, FVKESK. Trimming pared 4 bases from V and 3 bases from J, leaving 18 bases between. The TCR comes from an adult in good health. V and J are TRBV14 and TRBJ1-2; possibly TRBD1 for D (6 bases). Sequenced here: peripheral blood, sampled on day 0 of AZD1222 vaccination. The CDR3 sequence: CASSPTTGKWDYGYTF. The CDR3 DNA reads TGTGCCAGCAGCCCGACAACAGGGAAATGGGACTATGGCTACACCTTC.